One and the same sample provided the 19 T cell receptor beta chains below, sequenced in a study of regulatory T cells in long-lasting Graves disease. Time point defined: newly diagnosed GD, antithyroid drugs for less than 3 months. The authors made the TCR library using RNA they extracted from PBMCs. Through Arm-PCR of CDR3 regions and iRepertoire HTBI primers, TCR beta libraries were built. TCRdb independently ran MiXCR on the multiplex PCR reads; one entry per CDR3 protein. Of 300,000 to 450,000 distinct CDR3 sequences listed, 15% to 17% are singletons. The sequencing used peripheral blood mononuclear cells (PBMCs), collected at new diagnosis, from a patient treated with antithyroid drugs. The receptors derive from a female donor with Graves disease.

The count of this clonotype is one. The V call is TRBV12-3 or TRBV12-4, the J call TRBJ2-1; 11 nucleotides line up with TRBD1. The CDR3 runs to 15 residues. V lost 6 bases and J lost 12; bases outside the gene matches: 13. The CDR3 DNA reads TGTGCCAGCAGGCTACCGGGACAGGGGGTTTTGAGGCAGTTCTTC. This encodes CASRLPGQGVLRQFF.

The chain recombines TRBV5-5 with TRBJ2-1; TRBD1 is a possible D gene (6 bases). In germline, CDR1 is SGHKS, CDR2 YYEKEE (reference sequence). V gave up 2 bases and J gave up 5 bases, with 8 bases separating them. This CDR3 is 13 amino acids long. The CDR3: CASSFPGDNEQFF. The CDR3 nucleotides are TGTGCCAGCAGCTTTCCAGGGGACAATGAGCAGTTCTTC.

This clonotype was counted ten times or more. The chain couples TRBV11-2 to TRBJ1-1; D ambiguous. The V end was cut by 0 bases, the J end by 5 bases, with 7 bases between. The length of the CDR3 is 13 residues. Germline V lookup: CDR1 SGHAT, CDR2 FQNNGV. The chain's CDR3 is CASSLEDRTEAFF. CDR3 nucleotide sequence: TGTGCCAGCAGCTTAGAAGATAGAACTGAAGCTTTCTTT.

This clonotype was seen a few times. This chain uses TRBV3-1 with TRBJ2-2, with D hard to call. V gave up 2 bases and J gave up 1 base, with 8 bases separating them. Germline V gives CDR1 LGHDT, CDR2 YNNKEL (reference sequence). This CDR3 has 15 amino acids. CDR3 amino acids: CASSQNGGNTGELFF. The CDR3 nucleotides are TGTGCCAGCAGCCAAAACGGCGGGAACACCGGGGAGCTGTTTTTT.

This clonotype was observed at least ten times. The chain combines TRBV7-2 with TRBJ1-2, with D possibly matching TRBD1 (5 bases). The ends were cut back, 3 bases at V and 5 bases at J, with 7 bases in the middle. The CDR3 spans 12 residues. Germline-derived CDR1 and CDR2 are SGHTA and FQGNSA. The CDR3 loop reads CASSFDRYGYTF. CDR3 bases: TGTGCCAGCAGCTTCGACAGATATGGCTACACCTTC.

At least ten counts were recorded for this clonotype. This rearrangement joins TRBV12-3 or TRBV12-4 to TRBJ1-1; D unresolved. V lost 5 bases, J lost 3 bases, and 16 bases lay in between. This CDR3 contains 15 residues. DNA of the CDR3: TGTGCCAGCAGTCTTTTTTCCCTGACCCACACTGAAGCTTTCTTT. Amino acids: CASSLFSLTHTEAFF.

This chain uses TRBV24-1 with TRBJ2-5; the D gene is possibly TRBD2 (5 bases). Deletions cut 9 bases from V and 5 bases from J, with 9 bases between. The CDR3 has 11 residues. The germline V gene has CDR1 KGHDR and CDR2 SFDVKD. The CDR3 coding sequence is TGTGCCACCGCGCTAGCTGAGACCCAGTACTTC. Its translation: CATALAETQYF.

This clonotype was observed many times. V and J are TRBV7-9 and TRBJ1-1, with D perhaps TRBD1 (6 bases). Trimming took off 5 bases at V and 1 base at J, with 17 bases between the two ends. CDR3 length: 16 amino acids. Germline V CDR1 and CDR2: SEHNR, FQNEAQ (reference sequence). The CDR3 DNA is TGTGCCAGCAGCGCCCCGGGGGGCAGGGGGAACACTGAAGCTTTCTTT. As protein: CASSAPGGRGNTEAFF.

This clonotype was seen at least ten times. This chain joins TRBV20-1 and TRBJ2-1; 8 positions match TRBD2. Per the germline V gene, CDR1 is DFQATT and CDR2 is SNEGSKA (reference sequence). There are 13 residues in the CDR3. Trimming took 7 bases from V and 4 from J; bases not matched to a gene: 6. CDR3 sequence: CSGVAGLYNEQFF. CDR3 sequence (DNA): TGCAGTGGGGTAGCGGGATTATACAATGAGCAGTTCTTC.

There are many counts of this clonotype. The genes are TRBV7-9 and TRBJ1-2; TRBD1 aligns across 9 bases. The trim removed 2 bases at V and 8 bases at J, leaving 24 bases unmatched. Germline loops: CDR1 SEHNR, CDR2 FQNEAQ (reference sequence). This CDR3 has 20 amino acids. As DNA, the CDR3 is TGTGCCAGCAGCTTAAACCCCGTTCCCTCCCGTCCGGGACAGGGAAAAGGCTACACCTTC. It translates to CASSLNPVPSRPGQGKGYTF.

This clonotype was detected ten times or more. The gene calls are TRBV12-3 or TRBV12-4 and TRBJ1-1, with 7 nucleotides matching TRBD1. The CDR3 extends over 17 amino acids. Trimming took 8 bases from V and 0 from J; bases not matched to a gene: 15. Here the CDR3 DNA reads TGTGCCAGCCGCCTTCATCGAGGGGGACAGATGAACACTGAAGCTTTCTTT. Its protein product is CASRLHRGGQMNTEAFF.

This clonotype was observed many times. The V and J genes are TRBV7-9 and TRBJ2-1; maybe TRBD1 (7 bases). The CDR3 spans 16 residues. Per the germline V gene, CDR1 is SEHNR and CDR2 is FQNEAQ (reference sequence). The germline V and J ends were trimmed by 1 base and 5 bases, with 15 bases remaining between them. CDR3 sequence: CASSLVGGQFNNEQFF. The CDR3 nucleotides are TGTGCCAGCAGCTTAGTGGGGGGACAGTTCAACAATGAGCAGTTCTTC.

This clonotype was detected only a few times. CDR3 nucleotide sequence: TGTGCCAGCGGGGGACAGGGGGCGTCTGGCTACACCTTC. Encoded protein: CASGGQGASGYTF. The chain combines TRBV19 with TRBJ1-2; 12 bases align to TRBD1. Unmatched junction bases numbered 6, after V lost 9 bases and J lost 7 bases. The CDR3 sequence is 13 residues long. CDR1 and CDR2 (germline): LNHDA, SQIVND (reference sequence).

This clonotype was seen ten or more times. The chain couples TRBV20-1 to TRBJ1-3; D gene unclear. Trimming took off 2 bases at V and 0 bases at J, with 11 bases between the two ends. The CDR3 consists of 15 residues. In germline, CDR1 is DFQATT, CDR2 SNEGSKA (reference sequence). The CDR3 nucleotides read TGCAGTGCTAGATACTCGACCATCTCTGGAAACACCATATATTTT. Its translation: CSARYSTISGNTIYF.

This clonotype was recorded a few times. The J gene is TRBJ1-6, the V gene TRBV4-2; TRBD1 agrees at 8 bases. The CDR3 sequence is 15 residues long. Germline V gives CDR1 LGHNA, CDR2 YNFKEQ. The V gene end was trimmed by 2 bases and the J gene end by 9 bases; junction bases not matched to a gene: 6. The CDR3 DNA follows: TGTGCCAGCAGCCAATTGACAGGGGAATCTTCACCCCTCCACTTT. Translation: CASSQLTGESSPLHF.

This clonotype has ten or more counts. The rearrangement links TRBV2 to TRBJ2-7, with D perhaps TRBD2 (7 bases). Trimming removed 5 bases at V and 0 bases at J, with 14 bases between. CDR1 is SNHLY, CDR2 FYNNEI, per germline. The CDR3 has 15 amino acids. The CDR3 nucleotides are TGTGCCAGCAGTCCTTGGGGGGGCAGCTCCTACGAGCAGTACTTC. Encoded protein: CASSPWGGSSYEQYF. Combining the CDR3 with reference TRBV2 and TRBJ2-7 gives the whole variable domain EPEVTQTPSHQVTQMGQEVILRCVPISNHLYFYWYRQILGQKVEFLVSFYNNEISEKSEIFDDQFSVERPDGSNFTLKIRSTKLEDSAMYFCASSPWGGSSYEQYFGPGTRLTVT.

This clonotype was detected only a few times. In nucleotides, the CDR3 is TGTGCCAGCAGCTTACTCGGGGGGGACACAGATACGCAGTATTTT. Protein: CASSLLGGDTDTQYF. The chain is built from TRBV11-2 and TRBJ2-3; TRBD2 aligns across 8 bases. The CDR3 has 15 residues. Germline V CDR1 and CDR2: SGHAT, FQNNGV. Unmatched junction bases numbered 3, after V lost 2 bases and J lost 2 bases.

Turning to this clonotype: This could be a read error, since a much larger clone is one nucleotide away. This chain joins TRBV4-1 and TRBJ2-7; D is perhaps TRBD2 (5 bases). There are 15 residues in the CDR3. CDR1 and CDR2 (germline): MGHRA, YSYEKL. V shed 1 base and J shed 0 bases, with 10 bases lying between them. In DNA form, the CDR3 reads TGCGCCAGCAGCCAAGGGACTTTTCTCTCCTACGAGCAGTACTTC. Translating it yields CASSQGTFLSYEQYF.

This clonotype appeared many times. The V gene is TRBV27, the J gene TRBJ1-1, with 7 bases lining up with TRBD1. The junction had 8 bases not matched to a gene; V was cut back by 10 bases and J by 0 bases. Germline V lookup: CDR1 MNHEY, CDR2 SMNVEV (reference sequence). The CDR3 runs to 14 residues. The CDR3 loop reads CATRPGQLNTEAFF. For the CDR3, the DNA is TGTGCCACCCGCCCGGGACAGTTGAACACTGAAGCTTTCTTT.